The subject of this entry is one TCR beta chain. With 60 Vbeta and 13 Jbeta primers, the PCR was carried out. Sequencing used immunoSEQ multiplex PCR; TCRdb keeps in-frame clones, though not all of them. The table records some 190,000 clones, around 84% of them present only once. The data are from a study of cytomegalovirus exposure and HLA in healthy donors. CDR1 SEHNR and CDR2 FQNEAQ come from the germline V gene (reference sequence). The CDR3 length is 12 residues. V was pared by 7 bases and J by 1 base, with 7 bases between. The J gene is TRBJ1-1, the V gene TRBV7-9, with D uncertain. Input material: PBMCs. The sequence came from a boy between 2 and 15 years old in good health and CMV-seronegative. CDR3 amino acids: CASKEGNTEAFF. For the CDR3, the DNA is TGTGCCAGCAAAGAGGGGAACACTGAAGCTTTCTTT.